These 27 T cell receptor beta chains were all obtained from the same sample, sequenced in a study of T cell responses to AZD1222 COVID-19 vaccine. Profiled with immunoSEQ multiplex PCR; TCRdb holds only in-frame clones, not every one. The repertoire holds tens of thousands of clones, about 90% seen once, with about 7.1% in the top ten. The sample in question was peripheral blood, obtained 28 days after the second AZD1222 dose. These receptor sequences come from an adult who received the AZD1222 COVID-19 vaccine.

CDR3 DNA: TGTGCCAGCAGTGAAAGAGTGGGGGGTCAGCAGTTCTTC. Its protein is CASSERVGGQQFF. V usage is TRBV6-1 and J usage is TRBJ2-1, with D tentatively TRBD2 (6 bases). Trimming pared 2 bases from V and 11 bases from J, leaving 13 bases between. Germline CDR1 is MNHNS and CDR2 is SASEGT. The CDR3 is 13 amino acids.

The chain combines TRBV19 with TRBJ1-2, with 7 bases that match TRBD1. J was trimmed by 5 bases and V by 6 bases; bases with no gene match: 9. The CDR3 extends over 14 amino acids. Germline V gives CDR1 LNHDA, CDR2 SQIVND (reference sequence). CDR3 residues: CASRTTRGRYGYTF. The CDR3 coding sequence is TGTGCCAGTAGGACAACTAGGGGGCGTTATGGCTACACCTTC. The whole variable domain, remainder taken from reference TRBV19 and TRBJ1-2, is DGGITQSPKYLFRKEGQNVTLSCEQNLNHDAMYWYRQDPGQGLRLIYYSQIVNDFQKGDIAEGYSVSREKKESFPLTVTSAQKNPTAFYLCASRTTRGRYGYTFGSGTRLTVV.

V and J are TRBV19 and TRBJ1-2, with 10 bases matching TRBD1. Germline V lookup: CDR1 LNHDA, CDR2 SQIVND (reference sequence). This CDR3 is built from 14 residues. V lost 7 bases and J lost 7; bases outside the gene matches: 9. The CDR3 DNA follows: TGTGCCAGTAACGACAGGGGGCGTCAAGGTGGCTACACCTTC. The encoded protein is CASNDRGRQGGYTF.

This chain links TRBV5-6 with TRBJ1-3; D not certain. V lost 0 bases and J 0 bases, leaving 7 bases between the germline ends. This CDR3 has 15 residues. CDR1 is SGHDT and CDR2 is YYEEEE in the germline V gene. This chain's CDR3 is CASSLELSSGNTIYF. CDR3 DNA: TGTGCCAGCAGCTTGGAGCTGAGCTCTGGAAACACCATATATTTT.

This rearrangement joins TRBV28 to TRBJ2-2, with 7 positions matching TRBD1. Trimming removed 4 bases from V and 1 base from J; junction bases left unmatched: 6. Germline V lookup: CDR1 MDHEN, CDR2 SYDVKM. The CDR3 consists of 16 residues. In nucleotides, the CDR3 is TGTGCCAGCAGTTCCGACCGGGACAGGAACACCGGGGAGCTGTTTTTT. Amino acids: CASSSDRDRNTGELFF.

CDR3 in amino acids: CASSITREQYF. Written as DNA, the CDR3 is TGTGCCAGCAGCATAACTAGGGAGCAGTACTTC. This sequence joins TRBV14 and TRBJ2-7; TRBD2 is a possible D gene (5 bases). Trimming took off 5 bases at V and 7 bases at J, with 9 bases between the two ends. The length of the CDR3 is 11 residues. Per the germline V gene, CDR1 is SGHDN and CDR2 is FVKESK.

This clone has just one count. The gene calls are TRBV12-3 or TRBV12-4 and TRBJ2-1; D not certain. V dropped 5 bases and J dropped 6 bases, with 11 bases sitting between them. This CDR3 is 13 amino acids long. The CDR3 DNA is TGTGCCAGCAGTCCGACCAAAGGCAATGAGCAGTTCTTC. It translates to CASSPTKGNEQFF.

The CDR3 is CASSGSGTGDEQYF. The DNA of the CDR3 is TGTGCCAGTAGTGGTTCCGGGACAGGGGACGAGCAGTACTTC. This sequence joins TRBV19 and TRBJ2-7, with TRBD1 matching 10 bases. With V trimmed by 5 bases and J by 5 bases, 6 bases remained unmatched. Germline V gene sequence: CDR1 LNHDA, CDR2 SQIVND (reference sequence). This CDR3 has 14 residues.

The rearrangement uses TRBV3-1 (or the pseudogene TRBV3-2) and TRBJ1-4; D remains ambiguous. Germline values: CDR1 LGHDT, CDR2 YNNKEL (reference sequence). The CDR3 has 14 amino acids. The V gene lost 3 bases and the J gene lost 8 bases, with 13 bases spanning the gap. The CDR3 DNA reads as TGTGCCAGCAGCCAGAGTTTTTACGGGGAAAAACTGTTTTTT. Its translation is CASSQSFYGEKLFF.

This clone occurred a few times. The chain couples TRBV3-1 (or the pseudogene TRBV3-2) to TRBJ2-3; D is unresolved. The CDR3 totals 12 residues. Deletions cut 1 base from V and 3 bases from J, with 2 bases between. Germline values: CDR1 LGHDT, CDR2 YNNKEL (reference sequence). The CDR3 loop is CASSQVTDTQYF. The DNA of the CDR3 is TGTGCCAGCAGCCAAGTTACAGATACGCAGTATTTT.

The CDR3 DNA is TGCAGCGTTGAGGCACTTGCAACTAATGAAAAACTGTTTTTT. This sequence encodes CSVEALATNEKLFF. This chain links TRBV29-1 with TRBJ1-4; D is unresolved. The germline CDR1 and CDR2 sequences are SQVTM and ANQGSEA. V was shortened by 3 bases and J by 0 bases, with 8 bases between the two germline ends. The CDR3 runs 14 residues. Supplemented by reference TRBV29-1 and TRBJ1-4, the full variable domain reads SAVISQKPSRDICQRGTSLTIQCQVDSQVTMMFWYRQQPGQSLTLIATANQGSEATYESGFVIDKFPISRPNLTFSTLTVSNMSPEDSSIYLCSVEALATNEKLFFGSGTQLSVL.

This rearrangement joins TRBV6-4 to TRBJ2-3; TRBD2 agrees at 9 bases. With V trimmed by 0 bases and J by 5 bases, 3 bases remained unmatched. Germline CDR1 reads MRHNA; CDR2 reads SNTAGT. The CDR3 covers 15 residues. CDR3 residues: CASSDSAGGGDTQYF. The DNA of the CDR3 is TGTGCCAGCAGTGACTCAGCGGGAGGTGGAGATACGCAGTATTTT.

This clone was seen just once. J is TRBJ2-1 and V is TRBV6-6, with 8 bases identical to TRBD2. This CDR3 comprises 16 residues. Germline V gives CDR1 MNHNY, CDR2 SVGAGI (reference sequence). J was trimmed by 6 bases and V by 2 bases; bases with no gene match: 9. DNA for the CDR3: TGTGCCAGCAGTTACGGAATAGCGGGATCTGGCAATGAGCAGTTCTTC. It codes for CASSYGIAGSGNEQFF.

The sample holds a few counts of this clone. This rearrangement joins TRBV3-1 (or the pseudogene TRBV3-2) to TRBJ1-2; D is unclear. Trimming pared 0 bases from V and 2 bases from J, leaving 1 base between. The CDR3 length is 12 residues. Per the germline V gene, CDR1 is LGHDT and CDR2 is YNNKEL (reference sequence). CDR3 nucleotides: TGTGCCAGCAGCCAAGAAAACTATGGCTACACCTTC. Protein sequence: CASSQENYGYTF.

This chain links TRBV7-2 with TRBJ2-1; TRBD2 matches at 9 bases. V was pared by 2 bases and J by 0 bases, with 5 bases of the junction left unmatched. The CDR3 spans 17 residues. CDR1 and CDR2 (germline): SGHTA, FQGNSA. In DNA, the CDR3 is TGTGCCAGCAGCTTATCGGGCGGGAGGGCCTCCTACAATGAGCAGTTCTTC. Translating it yields CASSLSGGRASYNEQFF.

The gene calls are TRBV19 and TRBJ2-1; perhaps TRBD2 as D (5 bases). This CDR3 comprises 16 residues. The V and J ends lost 7 bases and 0 bases respectively, with 16 bases between them. Germline V lookup: CDR1 LNHDA, CDR2 SQIVND (reference sequence). DNA for the CDR3: TGTGCCAGTATCTCTAGGGCTAGCTACTCCTACAATGAGCAGTTCTTC. Translated, it gives CASISRASYSYNEQFF.

This chain uses TRBV7-6 with TRBJ1-2; TRBD1 is a possible D gene (5 bases). The CDR3 runs 16 residues. Germline CDR1 and CDR2: SGHVS and FNYEAQ. The V gene lost 1 base and the J gene lost 0 bases, with 12 bases spanning the gap. This CDR3 reads CASSLEGQATNYGYTF. CDR3 in DNA: TGTGCCAGCAGCTTAGAGGGGCAGGCGACTAACTATGGCTACACCTTC.

The sample holds one count of this clone. V gene TRBV10-2 combines with J gene TRBJ2-1; the D gene could be TRBD1 or TRBD2 (5 bases each). Trimming pared 3 bases from V and 10 bases from J, leaving 7 bases between. Germline CDR1 WSHSY, CDR2 SAAADI. This CDR3 contains 11 residues. For the CDR3, the DNA is TGCGCCAGCAGTGACGAGGGGGAGCAGTTCTTC. This sequence encodes CASSDEGEQFF.

This clone was counted a single time. This sequence joins TRBV5-1 and TRBJ1-2, with TRBD1 as a possible D gene (6 bases). Trimming shortened V by 0 bases and J by 3 bases, and 12 bases separated the two germline ends. This CDR3 is built from 15 residues. Germline V CDR1 and CDR2: SGHRS, YFSETQ. The CDR3 loop is CASSLDGGPDYGYTF. CDR3 DNA sequence: TGCGCCAGCAGCTTGGATGGGGGGCCAGACTATGGCTACACCTTC.

The genes are TRBV7-8 and TRBJ2-7; 8 bases align to TRBD2. With V trimmed by 5 bases and J by 5 bases, 8 bases remained unmatched. The CDR3 covers 14 residues. CDR1 and CDR2 from the germline V gene are SGHVS and FQNEAQ. CDR3 in amino acids: CASSPGTRGNEQYF. CDR3 bases: TGTGCCAGCAGCCCCGGGACTAGGGGAAACGAGCAGTACTTC.

The genes are TRBV6-5 and TRBJ1-5; D unclear. Trimming left V 0 bases short and J 4 bases short, with 10 bases between. Germline CDR1 reads MNHEY; CDR2 reads SVGAGI. The CDR3 spans 15 residues. CDR3 amino acids: CASSYSGNRNQPQHF. CDR3 coding DNA: TGTGCCAGCAGTTACTCAGGGAATCGGAATCAGCCCCAGCATTTT.

The chain is built from TRBV10-1 and TRBJ2-7, with a possible D match to TRBD2 (5 bases). The V end lost 5 bases, the J end lost 4 bases, and 12 bases lay between the germline ends. The CDR3 extends over 13 amino acids. Germline-derived CDR1 and CDR2 are WNHNN and SYGVQD (reference sequence). In DNA, the CDR3 is TGCGCCAGCAGTACCTCGGGGAGTTACGAGCAGTACTTC. Protein sequence: CASSTSGSYEQYF.

In this sample, this clone turned up once. V gene TRBV7-2 combines with J gene TRBJ2-1; D might be TRBD2 (5 bases). Trimming took off 6 bases at V and 6 bases at J, with 12 bases between the two ends. This CDR3 comprises 13 residues. From germline, CDR1 is SGHTA and CDR2 FQGNSA. CDR3 nucleotide sequence: TGTGCCAGCAGAGAGGTAGCGAGCAATGAGCAGTTCTTC. Its translation: CASREVASNEQFF.

The genes are TRBV5-1 and TRBJ1-1; D possibly corresponds to TRBD1 (5 bases). Germline CDR1 and CDR2: SGHRS and YFSETQ. The CDR3 has 16 amino acids. The germline V and J ends were trimmed by 0 bases and 3 bases, with 15 bases remaining between them. CDR3 sequence reads: CASSLAKLRGDTEAFF. CDR3 sequence (DNA): TGCGCCAGCAGCTTGGCCAAACTCCGAGGGGACACTGAAGCTTTCTTT.

This clone has more than one count but fewer than ten. The rearrangement links TRBV29-1 to TRBJ1-6; 7 positions agree with TRBD1. CDR3 length equals 12 residues. The V segment lost 6 bases and the J segment 6 bases; nucleotides outside the gene matches: 2. Germline V lookup: CDR1 SQVTM, CDR2 ANQGSEA. The CDR3 reads CSVRQGNSPLHF. The CDR3, as DNA: TGCAGCGTACGACAGGGTAATTCACCCCTCCACTTT.

This clone turned up a few times. The chain links TRBV19 to TRBJ1-6; D possibly corresponds to TRBD1 (5 bases). Germline V gene data show CDR1 as LNHDA and CDR2 as SQIVND (reference sequence). CDR3 length: 15 amino acids. Trimming cost V 0 bases and J 9 bases, with 12 bases left between them. The CDR3 DNA sequence: TGTGCCAGTAGTATAGAGGTCCAGGGACGTTCACCCCTCCACTTT. It specifies CASSIEVQGRSPLHF.

The chain links TRBV27 to TRBJ2-5; D is unresolved. Trimming removed 5 bases from V and 5 bases from J, with 18 bases in between. Germline values: CDR1 MNHEY, CDR2 SMNVEV (reference sequence). The CDR3 has 15 residues. The CDR3, as DNA: TGTGCCAGCAGTGCCCCCGGAGTCCCCGTGGAGACCCAGTACTTC. This codes for CASSAPGVPVETQYF.